This TCR beta chain was recorded in a study of tissue T cells after allogeneic stem cell transplantation. Study-level findings and limits: Limitations included a small, clinically heterogeneous cohort and limited sampling depth.

This CDR3 is built from 15 residues. V gave up 4 bases and J gave up 5 bases; unmatched junction bases: 10. Germline CDR1 and CDR2: MGHRA and YSYEKL. Points on this clone: Antigen: not known.

Clones were sequenced by immunoSEQ multiplex PCR, and TCRdb holds only the in-frame ones, with some missing. This sample yields around 1,600 clones, of which 68% are seen a single time; roughly 20% belongs to the top ten. J is TRBJ1-1 and V is TRBV4-1; 7 nucleotides agree with TRBD1. Sequenced material: tissue from the stomach, taken at autopsy. This receptor was identified in a female donor of 60 years or more with lung cancer. The CDR3 reads CASSPLGQGGTEAFF. In DNA, the CDR3 is TGCGCCAGCAGCCCCCTCGGCCAGGGGGGAACTGAAGCTTTCTTT.